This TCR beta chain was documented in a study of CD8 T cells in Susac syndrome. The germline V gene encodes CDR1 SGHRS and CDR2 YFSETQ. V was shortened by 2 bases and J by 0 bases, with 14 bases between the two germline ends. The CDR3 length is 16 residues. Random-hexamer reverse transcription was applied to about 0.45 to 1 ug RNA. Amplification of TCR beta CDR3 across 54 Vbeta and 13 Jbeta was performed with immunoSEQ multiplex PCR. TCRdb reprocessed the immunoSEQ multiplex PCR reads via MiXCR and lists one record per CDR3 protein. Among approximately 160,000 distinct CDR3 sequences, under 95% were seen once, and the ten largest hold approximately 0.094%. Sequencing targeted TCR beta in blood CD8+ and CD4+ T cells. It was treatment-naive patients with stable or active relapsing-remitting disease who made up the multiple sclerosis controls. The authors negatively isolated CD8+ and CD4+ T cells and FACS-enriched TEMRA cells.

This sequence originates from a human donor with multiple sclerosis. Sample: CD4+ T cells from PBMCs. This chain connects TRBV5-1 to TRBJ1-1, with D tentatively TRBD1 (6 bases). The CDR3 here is CASSFGPGDMNTEAFF. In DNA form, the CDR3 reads TGCGCCAGCAGCTTCGGTCCAGGGGACATGAACACTGAAGCTTTCTTT.